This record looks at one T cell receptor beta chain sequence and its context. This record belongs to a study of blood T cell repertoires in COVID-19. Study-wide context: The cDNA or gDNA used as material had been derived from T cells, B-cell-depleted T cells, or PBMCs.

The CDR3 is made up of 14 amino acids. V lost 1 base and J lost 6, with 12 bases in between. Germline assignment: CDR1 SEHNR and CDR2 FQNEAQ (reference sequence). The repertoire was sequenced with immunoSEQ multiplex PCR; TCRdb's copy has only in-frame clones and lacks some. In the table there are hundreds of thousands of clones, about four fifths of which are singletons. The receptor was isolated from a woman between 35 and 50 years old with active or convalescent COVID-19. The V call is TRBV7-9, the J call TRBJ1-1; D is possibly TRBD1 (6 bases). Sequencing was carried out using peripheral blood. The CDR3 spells CASSLVAGAAEAFF. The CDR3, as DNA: TGTGCCAGCAGCTTAGTGGCAGGGGCGGCTGAAGCTTTCTTT.